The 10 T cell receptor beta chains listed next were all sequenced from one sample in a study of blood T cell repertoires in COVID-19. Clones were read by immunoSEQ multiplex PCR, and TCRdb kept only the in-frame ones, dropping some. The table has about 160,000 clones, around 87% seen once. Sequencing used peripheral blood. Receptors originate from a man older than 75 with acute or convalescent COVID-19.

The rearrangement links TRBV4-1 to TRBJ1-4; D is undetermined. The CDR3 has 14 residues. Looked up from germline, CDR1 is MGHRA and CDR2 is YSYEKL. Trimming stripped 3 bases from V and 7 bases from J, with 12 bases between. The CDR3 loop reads CASSHETRGEKLFF. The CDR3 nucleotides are TGCGCCAGCAGCCATGAAACTCGGGGTGAAAAACTGTTTTTT.

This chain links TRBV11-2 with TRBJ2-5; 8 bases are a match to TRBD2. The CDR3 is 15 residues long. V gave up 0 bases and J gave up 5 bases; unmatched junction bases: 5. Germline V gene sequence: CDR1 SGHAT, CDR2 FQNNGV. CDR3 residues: CASSLDGRAWETQYF. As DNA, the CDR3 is TGTGCCAGCAGCTTAGACGGGAGGGCCTGGGAGACCCAGTACTTC.

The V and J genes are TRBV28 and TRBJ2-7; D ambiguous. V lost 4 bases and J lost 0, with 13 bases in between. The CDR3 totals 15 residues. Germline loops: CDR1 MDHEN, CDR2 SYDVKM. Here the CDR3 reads CASSSNRVNSYEQYF. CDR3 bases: TGTGCCAGCAGTTCCAACCGGGTTAACTCCTACGAGCAGTACTTC. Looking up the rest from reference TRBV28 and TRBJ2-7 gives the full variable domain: DVKVTQSSRYLVKRTGEKVFLECVQDMDHENMFWYRQDPGLGLRLIYFSYDVKMKEKGDIPEGYSVSREKKERFSLILESASTNQTSMYLCASSSNRVNSYEQYFGPGTRLTVT.

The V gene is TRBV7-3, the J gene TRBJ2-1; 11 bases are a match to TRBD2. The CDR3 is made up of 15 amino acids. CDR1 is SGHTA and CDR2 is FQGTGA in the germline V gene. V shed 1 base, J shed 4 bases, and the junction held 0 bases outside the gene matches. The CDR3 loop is CASSLRLAGYNEQFF. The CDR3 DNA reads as TGTGCCAGCAGCTTAAGACTAGCGGGGTACAATGAGCAGTTCTTC.

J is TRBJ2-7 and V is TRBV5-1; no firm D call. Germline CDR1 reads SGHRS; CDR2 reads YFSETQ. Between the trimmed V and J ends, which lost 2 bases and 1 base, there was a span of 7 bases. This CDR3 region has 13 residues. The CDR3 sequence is CASSLSVSYEQYF. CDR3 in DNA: TGCGCCAGCAGCTTATCAGTTTCCTACGAGCAGTACTTC.

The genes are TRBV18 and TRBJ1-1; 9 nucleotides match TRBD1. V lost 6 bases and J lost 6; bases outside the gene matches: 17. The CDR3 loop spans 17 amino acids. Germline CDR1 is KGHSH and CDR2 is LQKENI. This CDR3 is CASSASLGQGNGPEAFF. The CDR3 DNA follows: TGTGCCAGCTCCGCTTCTCTGGGACAGGGTAATGGGCCTGAAGCTTTCTTT. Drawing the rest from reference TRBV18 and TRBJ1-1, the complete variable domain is NAGVMQNPRHLVRRRGQEARLRCSPMKGHSHVYWYRQLPEEGLKFMVYLQKENIIDESGMPKERFSAEFPKEGPSILRIQQVVRGDSAAYFCASSASLGQGNGPEAFFGQGTRLTVV.

The CDR3 here is CASSLAQGQSPLHF. The CDR3 DNA sequence: TGTGCCAGCAGCTTAGCCCAGGGGCAATCACCCCTCCACTTT. The V and J genes are TRBV7-8 and TRBJ1-6; perhaps TRBD1 as D (6 bases). CDR1 is SGHVS, CDR2 FQNEAQ, per germline. Trimming took off 0 bases at V and 10 bases at J, with 10 bases between the two ends. The CDR3 is 14 residues long.

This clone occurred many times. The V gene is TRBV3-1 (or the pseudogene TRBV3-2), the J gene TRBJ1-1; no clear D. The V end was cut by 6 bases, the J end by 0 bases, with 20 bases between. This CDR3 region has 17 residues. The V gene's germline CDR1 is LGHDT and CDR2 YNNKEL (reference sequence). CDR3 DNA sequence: TGTGCCAGCAGGCGAACTTACTCGACAAACATGAACACTGAAGCTTTCTTT. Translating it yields CASRRTYSTNMNTEAFF.

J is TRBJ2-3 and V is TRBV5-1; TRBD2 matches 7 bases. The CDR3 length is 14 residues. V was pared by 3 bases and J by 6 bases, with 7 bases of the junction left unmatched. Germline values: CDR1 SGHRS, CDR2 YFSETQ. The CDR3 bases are TGCGCCAGCAGCTCGGGAGCGGGGTTTGATACGCAGTATTTT. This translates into CASSSGAGFDTQYF. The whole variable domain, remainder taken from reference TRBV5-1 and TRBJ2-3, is KAGVTQTPRYLIKTRGQQVTLSCSPISGHRSVSWYQQTPGQGLQFLFEYFSETQRNKGNFPGRFSGRQFSNSRSEMNVSTLELGDSALYLCASSSGAGFDTQYFGPGTRLTVL.

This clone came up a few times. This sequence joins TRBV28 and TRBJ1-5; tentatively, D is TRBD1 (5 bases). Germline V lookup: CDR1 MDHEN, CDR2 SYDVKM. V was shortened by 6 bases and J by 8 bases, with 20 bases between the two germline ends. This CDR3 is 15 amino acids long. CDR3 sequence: CASSMDGTVVEPQHF. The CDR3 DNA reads TGTGCCAGCAGCATGGACGGGACTGTGGTGGAGCCCCAGCATTTT.